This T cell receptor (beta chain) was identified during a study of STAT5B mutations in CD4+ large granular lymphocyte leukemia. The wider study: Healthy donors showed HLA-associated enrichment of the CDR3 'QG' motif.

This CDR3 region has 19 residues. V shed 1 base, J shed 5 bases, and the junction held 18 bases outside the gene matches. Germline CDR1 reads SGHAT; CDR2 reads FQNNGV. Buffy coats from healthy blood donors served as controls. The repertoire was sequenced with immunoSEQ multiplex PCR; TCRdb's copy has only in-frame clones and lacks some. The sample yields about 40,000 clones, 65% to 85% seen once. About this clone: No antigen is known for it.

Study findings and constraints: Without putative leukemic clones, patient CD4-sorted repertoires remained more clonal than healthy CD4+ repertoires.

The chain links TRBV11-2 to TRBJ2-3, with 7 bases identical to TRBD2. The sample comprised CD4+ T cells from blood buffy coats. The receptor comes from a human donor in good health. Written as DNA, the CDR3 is TGTGCCAGCAGCTTAGCGGGAGGTTCGTGGGAGGGTATAGTAGATACGCAGTATTTT. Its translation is CASSLAGGSWEGIVDTQYF. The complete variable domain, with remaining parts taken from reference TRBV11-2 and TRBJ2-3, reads EAGVAQSPRYKIIEKRQSVAFWCNPISGHATLYWYQQILGQGPKLLIQFQNNGVVDDSQLPKDRFSAERLKGVDSTLKIQPAKLEDSAVYLCASSLAGGSWEGIVDTQYFGPGTRLTVL.